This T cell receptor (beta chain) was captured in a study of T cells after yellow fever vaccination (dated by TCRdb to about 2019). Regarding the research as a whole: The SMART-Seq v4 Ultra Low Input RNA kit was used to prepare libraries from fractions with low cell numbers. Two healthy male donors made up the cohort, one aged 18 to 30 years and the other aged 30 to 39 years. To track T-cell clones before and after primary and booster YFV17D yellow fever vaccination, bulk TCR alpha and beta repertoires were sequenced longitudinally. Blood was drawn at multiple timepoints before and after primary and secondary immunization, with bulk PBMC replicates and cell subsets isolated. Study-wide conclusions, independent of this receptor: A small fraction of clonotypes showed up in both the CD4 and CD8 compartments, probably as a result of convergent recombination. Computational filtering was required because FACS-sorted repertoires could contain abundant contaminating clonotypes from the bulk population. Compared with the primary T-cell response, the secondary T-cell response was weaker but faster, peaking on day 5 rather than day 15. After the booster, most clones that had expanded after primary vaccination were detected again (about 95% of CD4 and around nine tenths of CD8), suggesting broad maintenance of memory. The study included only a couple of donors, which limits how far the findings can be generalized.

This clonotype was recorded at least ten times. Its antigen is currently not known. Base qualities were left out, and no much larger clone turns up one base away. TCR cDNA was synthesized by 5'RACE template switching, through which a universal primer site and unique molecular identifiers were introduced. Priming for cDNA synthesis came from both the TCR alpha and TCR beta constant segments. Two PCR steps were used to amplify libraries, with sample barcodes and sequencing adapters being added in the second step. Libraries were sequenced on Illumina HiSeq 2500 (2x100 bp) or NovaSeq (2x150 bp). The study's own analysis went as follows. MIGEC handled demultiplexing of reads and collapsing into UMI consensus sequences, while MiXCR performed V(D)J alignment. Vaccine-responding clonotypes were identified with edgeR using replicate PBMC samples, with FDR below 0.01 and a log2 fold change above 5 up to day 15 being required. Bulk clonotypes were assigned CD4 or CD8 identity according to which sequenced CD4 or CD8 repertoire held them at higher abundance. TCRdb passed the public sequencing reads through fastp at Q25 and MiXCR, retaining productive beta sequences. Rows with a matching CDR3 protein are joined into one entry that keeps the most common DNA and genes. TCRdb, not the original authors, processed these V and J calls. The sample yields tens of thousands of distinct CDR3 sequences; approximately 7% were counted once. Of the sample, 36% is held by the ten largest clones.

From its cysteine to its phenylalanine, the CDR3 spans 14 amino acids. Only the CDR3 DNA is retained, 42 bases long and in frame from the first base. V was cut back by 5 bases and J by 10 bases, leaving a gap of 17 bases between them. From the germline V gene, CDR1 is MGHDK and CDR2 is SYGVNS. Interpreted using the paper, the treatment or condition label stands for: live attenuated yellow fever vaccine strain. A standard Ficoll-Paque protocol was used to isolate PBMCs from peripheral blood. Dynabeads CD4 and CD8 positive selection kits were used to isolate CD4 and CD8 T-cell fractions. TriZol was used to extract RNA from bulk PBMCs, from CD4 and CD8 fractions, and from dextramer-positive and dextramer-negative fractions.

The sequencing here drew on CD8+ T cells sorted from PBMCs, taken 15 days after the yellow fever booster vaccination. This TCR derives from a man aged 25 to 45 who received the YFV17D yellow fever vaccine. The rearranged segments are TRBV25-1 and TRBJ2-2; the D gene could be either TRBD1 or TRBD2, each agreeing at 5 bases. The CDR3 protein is CASSSLPGTEELFF. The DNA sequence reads TGTGCCAGCAGTTCCCTTCCGGGGACGGAGGAGCTGTTTTTT.